This T cell receptor (beta chain) was identified in a study of shared clonotypes between healthy human individuals. The assay was immunoSEQ multiplex PCR, and TCRdb's table has in-frame clones only and misses some. The profile covers 2.5 million or so clones, with more than 90% appearing a single time and roughly 0.14% taken by the ten largest. This sequence was found in a man aged 18-30 years in good health. Sequencing was performed on naive CD4+ T cells sorted from blood. Subset in this sample: CD45RA+ positively selected.

The CDR3 protein is CASSVGDSGRLQETQYF. In DNA form, the CDR3 reads TGTGCCAGCAGCGTAGGGGATAGCGGCCGCCTCCAAGAGACCCAGTACTTC. The chain has TRBV9 and TRBJ2-5, with a possible D match to TRBD2 (6 bases). CDR3 length: 17 residues. The V end lost 0 bases, the J end lost 1 base, and 16 bases lay between the germline ends. The V gene's germline CDR1 is SGDLS and CDR2 YYNGEE.